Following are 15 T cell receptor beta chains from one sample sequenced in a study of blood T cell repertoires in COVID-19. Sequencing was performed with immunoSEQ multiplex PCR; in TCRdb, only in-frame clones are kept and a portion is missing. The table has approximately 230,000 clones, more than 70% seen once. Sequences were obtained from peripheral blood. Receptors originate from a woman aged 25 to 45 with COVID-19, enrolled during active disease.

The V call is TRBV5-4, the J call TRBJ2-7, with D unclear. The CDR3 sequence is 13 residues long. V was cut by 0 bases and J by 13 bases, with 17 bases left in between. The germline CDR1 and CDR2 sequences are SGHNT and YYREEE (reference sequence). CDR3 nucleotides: TGTGCCAGCAGCTTGGGGGCGATCCCTGACGTTTACTTC. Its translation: CASSLGAIPDVYF. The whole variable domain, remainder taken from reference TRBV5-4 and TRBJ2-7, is ETGVTQSPTHLIKTRGQQVTLRCSSQSGHNTVSWYQQALGQGPQFIFQYYREEENGRGNFPPRFSGLQFPNYSSELNVNALELDDSALYLCASSLGAIPDVYFGPGTRLTVT.

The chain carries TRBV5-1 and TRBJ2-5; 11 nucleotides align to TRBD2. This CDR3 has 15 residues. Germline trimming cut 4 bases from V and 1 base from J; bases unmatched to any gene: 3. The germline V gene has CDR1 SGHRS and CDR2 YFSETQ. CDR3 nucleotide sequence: TGCGCCAGCAGCCCAACTAGCGGGGGCCAAGAGACCCAGTACTTC. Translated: CASSPTSGGQETQYF.

In nucleotides, the CDR3 is TGTGCCAGCAGCTTAGATGCGGGTGGAGAGACCCAGTACTTC. It codes for CASSLDAGGETQYF. V and J are TRBV11-2 and TRBJ2-5; maybe TRBD2 (5 bases). CDR3 length: 14 residues. Trimming left V 0 bases short and J 4 bases short, with 9 bases between. CDR1 is SGHAT, CDR2 FQNNGV, per germline.

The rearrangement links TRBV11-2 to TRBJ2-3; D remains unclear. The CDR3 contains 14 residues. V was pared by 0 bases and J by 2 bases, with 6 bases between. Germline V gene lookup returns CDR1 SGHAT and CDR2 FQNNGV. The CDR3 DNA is TGTGCCAGCAGCTTAGATAGCATCACAGATACGCAGTATTTT. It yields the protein CASSLDSITDTQYF.

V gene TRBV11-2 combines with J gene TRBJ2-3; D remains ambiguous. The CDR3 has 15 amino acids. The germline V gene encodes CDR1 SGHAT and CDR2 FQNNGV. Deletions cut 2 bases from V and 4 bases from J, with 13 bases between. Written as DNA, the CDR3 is TGTGCCAGCAGCTTACACAGCCCCGGTGCAGATACGCAGTATTTT. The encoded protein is CASSLHSPGADTQYF.

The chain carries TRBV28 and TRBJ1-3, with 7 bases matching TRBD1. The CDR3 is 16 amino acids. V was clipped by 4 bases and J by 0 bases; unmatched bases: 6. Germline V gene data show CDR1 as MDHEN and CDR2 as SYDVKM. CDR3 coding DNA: TGTGCCAGCAGTTCTTGGGACAGAAACTCTGGAAACACCATATATTTT. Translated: CASSSWDRNSGNTIYF.

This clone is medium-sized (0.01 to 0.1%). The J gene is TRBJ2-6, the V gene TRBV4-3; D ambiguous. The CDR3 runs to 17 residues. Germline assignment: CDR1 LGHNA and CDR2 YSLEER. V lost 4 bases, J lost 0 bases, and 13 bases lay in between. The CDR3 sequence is CASSPRDSSSGANVLTF. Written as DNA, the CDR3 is TGCGCCAGCAGCCCTAGAGATAGCAGCTCTGGGGCCAACGTCCTGACTTTC.

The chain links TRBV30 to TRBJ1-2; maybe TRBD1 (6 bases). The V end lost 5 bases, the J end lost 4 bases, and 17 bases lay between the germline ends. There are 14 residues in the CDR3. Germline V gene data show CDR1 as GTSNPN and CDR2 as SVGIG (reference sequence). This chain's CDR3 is CAWLLDSARYGYTF. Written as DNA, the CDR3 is TGTGCCTGGCTCCTGGACAGCGCTCGCTATGGCTACACCTTC.

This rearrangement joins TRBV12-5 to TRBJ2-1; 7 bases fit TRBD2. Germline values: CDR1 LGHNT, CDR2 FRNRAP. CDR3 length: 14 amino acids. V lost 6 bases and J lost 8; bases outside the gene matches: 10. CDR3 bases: TGTGCTAGTGGCATCGGACTAGAAGGGGATGAGCAGTTCTTC. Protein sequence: CASGIGLEGDEQFF.

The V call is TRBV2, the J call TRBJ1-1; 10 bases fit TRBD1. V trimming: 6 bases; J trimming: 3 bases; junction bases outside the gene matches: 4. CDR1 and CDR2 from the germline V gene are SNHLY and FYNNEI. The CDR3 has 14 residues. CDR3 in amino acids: CASRGTGVYTEAFF. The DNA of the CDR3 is TGTGCCAGCAGGGGGACAGGGGTATACACTGAAGCTTTCTTT.

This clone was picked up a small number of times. The CDR3, as DNA: TGTGCCAGCAAGAGAACTAATGAAAAACTGTTTTTT. Translated, it gives CASKRTNEKLFF. This chain connects TRBV6-5 to TRBJ1-4, with D uncertain. The V gene's germline CDR1 is MNHEY and CDR2 SVGAGI. This CDR3 region has 12 residues. The V end lost 7 bases, the J end lost 1 base, and 4 bases lay between the germline ends.

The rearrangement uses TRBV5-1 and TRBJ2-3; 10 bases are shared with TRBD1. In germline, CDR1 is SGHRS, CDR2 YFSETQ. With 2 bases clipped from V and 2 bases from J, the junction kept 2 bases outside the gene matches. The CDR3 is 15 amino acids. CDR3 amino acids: CASSFGQGDTDTQYF. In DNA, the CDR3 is TGCGCCAGCAGCTTCGGACAGGGGGACACAGATACGCAGTATTTT. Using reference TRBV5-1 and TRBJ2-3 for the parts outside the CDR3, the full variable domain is KAGVTQTPRYLIKTRGQQVTLSCSPISGHRSVSWYQQTPGQGLQFLFEYFSETQRNKGNFPGRFSGRQFSNSRSEMNVSTLELGDSALYLCASSFGQGDTDTQYFGPGTRLTVL.

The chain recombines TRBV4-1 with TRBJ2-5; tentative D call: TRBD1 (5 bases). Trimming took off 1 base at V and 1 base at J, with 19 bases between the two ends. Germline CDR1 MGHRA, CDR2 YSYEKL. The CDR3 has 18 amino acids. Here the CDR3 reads CASSQGKGKSVGQETQYF. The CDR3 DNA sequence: TGCGCCAGCAGCCAAGGAAAGGGGAAATCGGTGGGCCAAGAGACCCAGTACTTC.

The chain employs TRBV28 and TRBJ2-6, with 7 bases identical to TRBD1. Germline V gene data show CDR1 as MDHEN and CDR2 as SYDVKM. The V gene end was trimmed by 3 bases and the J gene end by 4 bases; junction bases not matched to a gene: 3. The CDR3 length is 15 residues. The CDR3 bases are TGTGCCAGCAGTTTGACAGGGCGAGGGGCCAACGTCCTGACTTTC. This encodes CASSLTGRGANVLTF. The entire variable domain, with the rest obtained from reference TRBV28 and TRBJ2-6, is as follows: DVKVTQSSRYLVKRTGEKVFLECVQDMDHENMFWYRQDPGLGLRLIYFSYDVKMKEKGDIPEGYSVSREKKERFSLILESASTNQTSMYLCASSLTGRGANVLTFGAGSRLTVL.

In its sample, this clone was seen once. The chain's CDR3 is CASSHWGGQVPPGNQPQHF. The DNA for the CDR3 is TGTGCCAGCAGTCATTGGGGGGGACAGGTACCCCCCGGCAATCAGCCCCAGCATTTT. The J gene is TRBJ1-5, the V gene TRBV6-4; the match to TRBD1 covers 8 bases. Unmatched junction bases numbered 17, after V lost 5 bases and J lost 2 bases. Germline CDR1 is MRHNA and CDR2 is SNTAGT. The CDR3 totals 19 residues.